This T cell receptor (beta chain) comes out of a study of blood T cell repertoires in COVID-19. Germline loops: CDR1 LGHDT, CDR2 YNNKEL (reference sequence). The CDR3 consists of 16 residues. V dropped 4 bases and J dropped 0 bases, with 12 bases sitting between them. While infection was still active, Seattle patients were enrolled and then followed longitudinally. Some clones are missing from TCRdb's copy, which holds only in-frame ones; the method was immunoSEQ multiplex PCR. The table shows a few hundred thousand clones, with 86% occurring only once. This sequence was found in a woman between 45 and 60 years old with COVID-19, enrolled during active disease. The gene calls are TRBV3-1 (or the pseudogene TRBV3-2) and TRBJ2-2; TRBD2 is a possible D gene (5 bases). The sequenced sample consisted of peripheral blood. The CDR3 here is CASSRWVSANTGELFF. The CDR3, as DNA: TGTGCCAGCAGCCGCTGGGTTAGCGCGAACACCGGGGAGCTGTTTTTT.